The clone carrying this T cell receptor (beta chain) was recorded at least ten times. Its antigen is undetermined. This sample stems from a study of blood T cells in healthy people across ages. Notes on the study in general: Reliance upon unsorted PBMCs precluded definitive naive versus antigen-experienced comparison. Changes in expanded clonotypes were possibly confounded, as the CMV status of donors was unknown. Higher diversity and more naive CD4+ cells were features of long-lived donors, compared to aged donors.

Next came a second PCR, run for about 7 to 12 cycles, which used a sample-barcoded 5' primer along with a J-beta primer mix. TCRdb passed the 5' RACE reads through MiXCR, listing each CDR3 protein once. The repertoire has around 1,700,000 distinct CDR3 sequences, approximately 28% of them found once; the top ten carry approximately 7.7%. V was trimmed by 5 bases and J by 4 bases, leaving 14 bases between them. This CDR3 is 14 amino acids long. The specimen sequenced was blood. The chain employs TRBV12-3 or TRBV12-4 and TRBJ1-2; D possibly corresponds to TRBD1 (6 bases). This clonotype originated in a woman aged 30 to 39 in good health. CDR3 region: CASSPGQLFYGYTF. The DNA for the CDR3 is TGTGCCAGCAGTCCTGGACAGCTCTTCTATGGCTACACCTTC.